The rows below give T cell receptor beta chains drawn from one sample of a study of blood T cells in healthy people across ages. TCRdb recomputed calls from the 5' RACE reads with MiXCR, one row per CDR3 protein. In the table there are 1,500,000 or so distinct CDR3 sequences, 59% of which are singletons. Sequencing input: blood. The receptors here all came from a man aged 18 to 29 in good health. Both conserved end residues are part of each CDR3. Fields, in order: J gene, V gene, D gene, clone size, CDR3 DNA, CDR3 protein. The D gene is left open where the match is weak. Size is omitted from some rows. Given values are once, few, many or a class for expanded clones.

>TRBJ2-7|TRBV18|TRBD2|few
TGTGCCAGCTCACCCCAAACGGGACTAATTTACGAGCAGTACTTC
CASSPQTGLIYEQYF
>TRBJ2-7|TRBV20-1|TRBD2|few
TGCAGTGCTAGAGGTCCTAGCGGCACCTACGAGCAGTACTTC
CSARGPSGTYEQYF
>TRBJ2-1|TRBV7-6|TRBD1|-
TGTGCCAGCAGCCGATACAGGGGATGGGCATACAATGAGCAGTTCTTC
CASSRYRGWAYNEQFF
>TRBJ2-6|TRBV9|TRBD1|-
TGTGCCAGCAGCCCCCAGACAGGGTCTGGGGCCAACGTCCTGACTTTC
CASSPQTGSGANVLTF
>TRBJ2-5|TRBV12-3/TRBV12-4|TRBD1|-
TGTGCCAGCAGTTTCCACGACAGGGGGAAAGAGACCCAGTACTTC
CASSFHDRGKETQYF
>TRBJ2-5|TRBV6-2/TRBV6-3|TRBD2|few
TGTGCCAGCAGCCAACTAGCGGGAGAAGAGACCCAGTACTTC
CASSQLAGEETQYF
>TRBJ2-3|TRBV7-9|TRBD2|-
TGTGCCAGCAGCTTAGCTCGAGCGGGGGCCACAGATACGCAGTATTTT
CASSLARAGATDTQYF
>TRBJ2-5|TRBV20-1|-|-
TGCAGTGCTAGAGATCGAGGTTACCGGGAGACCCAGTACTTC
CSARDRGYRETQYF
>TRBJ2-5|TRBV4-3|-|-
TGCGCCAGCAGCCAAGACCCGGACGGAGAAGAGACCCAGTACTTC
CASSQDPDGEETQYF
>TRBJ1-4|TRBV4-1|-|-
TGCGCCAGCAGCCAAGAGGGCACCGGGGGGAATGAAAAACTGTTTTTT
CASSQEGTGGNEKLFF
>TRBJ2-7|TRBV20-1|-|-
TGCAGTGCTACGAACAGGGTCTCCTACGAGCAGTACTTC
CSATNRVSYEQYF
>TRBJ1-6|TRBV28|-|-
TGTGCCAGCAGTTTATTGGAGGGAGTGTCCCTCCACTTT
CASSLLEGVSLHF
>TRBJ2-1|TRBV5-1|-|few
TGCGCCAGCAGCCCCACAGGGGAGGGCATGAATGAGCAGTTCTTC
CASSPTGEGMNEQFF
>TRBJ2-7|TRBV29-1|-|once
TGCAGCGCTGTGGACGCGGCCAGAAGCTCCTACGAGCAGTACTTC
CSAVDAARSSYEQYF
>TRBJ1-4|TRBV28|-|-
TGTGCCAGCAGTCCGGAGGGGAGGGAAGACGGTGAAAAACTGTTTTTT
CASSPEGREDGEKLFF
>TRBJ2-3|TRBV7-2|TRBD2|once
TGTGCCATAGCAGGGACTAGCGACACAGATACGCAGTATTTT
CAIAGTSDTDTQYF
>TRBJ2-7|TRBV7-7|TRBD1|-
TGTGCCAGCAGCTTTAGGGACAGGGTAGGCGACGAGCAGTACTTC
CASSFRDRVGDEQYF
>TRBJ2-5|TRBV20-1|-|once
TGCAGTGCTAGAGATCCCGTCGAGACCCAGTACTTC
CSARDPVETQYF
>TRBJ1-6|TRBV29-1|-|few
TGCAGCGGGCTGACCCCGGAGGGATCACCCCTCCACTTT
CSGLTPEGSPLHF
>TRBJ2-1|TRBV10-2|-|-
TGCGCCAGCAGTGTAAACAGGGCCAACTCCTACGAGCAGTTCTTC
CASSVNRANSYEQFF
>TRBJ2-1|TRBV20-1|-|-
TGCAGGGCGCCTACAAACCGACTGGACGAGCAGTTCTTC
CRAPTNRLDEQFF
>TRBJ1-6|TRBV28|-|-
TGTGCCAGCAGTCGAACAGGTTTAAATTCACCCCTCCACTTT
CASSRTGLNSPLHF
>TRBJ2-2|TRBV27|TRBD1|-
TGTGCCAGCGGCAGGGGGCCGAACACCGGGGAGCTGTTTTTT
CASGRGPNTGELFF
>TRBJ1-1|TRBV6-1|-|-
TGTGCCAGCAGAACAACGCGACTCCTCGGACGGGAGACTGAAGCTTTCTTT
CASRTTRLLGRETEAFF
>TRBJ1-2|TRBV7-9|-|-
TGTGCCAGCAGCTCCACACGGTGGAACTATGGCTACACCTTC
CASSSTRWNYGYTF
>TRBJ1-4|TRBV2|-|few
TGTGCCAGTGGGGCCAGGGGTGGAACTAATGAAAAACTGTTTTTT
CASGARGGTNEKLFF
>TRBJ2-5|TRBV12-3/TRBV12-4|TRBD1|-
TGTGCCAGCAGTCGCGATCGGGGACAGCCCAAAGAGCAGTACTTC
CASSRDRGQPKEQYF
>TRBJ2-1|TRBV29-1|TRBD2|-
TGCAGCGTTGAAATGGGGGGGTACAATGAGCAGTTCTTC
CSVEMGGYNEQFF
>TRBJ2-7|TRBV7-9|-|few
TGTGCCAGCAGCTTAGTCTCCACCTACGAGCAGTACTTC
CASSLVSTYEQYF
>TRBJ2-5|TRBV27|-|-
TGTGCCAGCGGGAGCTCTTTGGTTGAGCAGTACTTC
CASGSSLVEQYF
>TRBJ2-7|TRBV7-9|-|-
TGTGCCAGCAGCCAGTCGGAAGGCTACGCCTTCGAGCAGTATTTC
CASSQSEGYAFEQYF
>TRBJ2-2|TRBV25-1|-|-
TGTGCCAGCAGTGGGGGAGGACTGAACACCGGGGAGCTGTTTTTT
CASSGGGLNTGELFF
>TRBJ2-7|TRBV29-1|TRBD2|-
TGCAGCGTTGAGGAGGATGGCGGGAGGGGCTACGAGCAGTACTTC
CSVEEDGGRGYEQYF